This is a list of T cell receptor beta chains from one sample in a study of shared clonotypes between healthy human individuals. Sequencing used immunoSEQ multiplex PCR; TCRdb keeps in-frame clones, though not all of them. Among about 2.3 million clones listed, about nine tenths were seen once. Sequencing was performed on naive CD4+ T cells from PBMCs. These receptors originate from a man in his late teens or twenties in good health. Some clones in this sample may be carry-over from other donors' samples. Both conserved end residues are trimmed from each CDR3. The order of the fields is D gene, V gene, CDR3 protein. D genes are given only for firm matches.

TRBD1,TRBV7-9,ASSSIGQGITSEQY
TRBD1,TRBV5-1,ASSLWTGNPYEQY
.,TRBV7-2,ATTRPGNTEAF
.,TRBV11-1,ASSSENGGMAEAF
TRBD2,TRBV6-1,ASSESGGDLTDTQY
.,TRBV7-2,ASSLSGYEQY
TRBD1,TRBV7-2,ASIKNGQGVNEQY
.,TRBV10-1,ATAGVGNQPQH
.,TRBV11-2,ANARLNTGELF
TRBD1,TRBV27,ASSSGTGGTAQH
.,TRBV7-9,ASSLPRGGSYNEQF
TRBD2,TRBV18,ASSPPSGSYEQF
.,TRBV20-1,SARWTETQY
TRBD1,TRBV19,ASSIRDRGNQPQH
TRBD1,TRBV28,ASSTDRSSEKLF
TRBD1,TRBV6-5,ASSRQGLGYEQY
TRBD1,TRBV9,ASSDHRGNSGNTIY
.,TRBV7-3,ASSFSSTDTQY
TRBD1,TRBV7-2,ASSLFGAGTGANYGYT
.,TRBV7-2,ASSLDSNSRATEAF
.,TRBV28,ASSFGADTQY
.,TRBV20-1,SASHSHEQY
.,TRBV28,ASSLWGATFNEQF
.,TRBV28,ASSQQGMREQF
TRBD1,TRBV9,ASSPGGDSYSNQPQH
TRBD1,TRBV4-3,ASSREGQGNMGGYT
TRBD1,TRBV4-1,ASSLGTGGSNQPQH
TRBD1,TRBV5-1,ASSWGGQGEQF
TRBD1,TRBV19,ASSIWLGRGGEAF
.,TRBV9,ASSARGVTSYNEQF
.,TRBV18,ASSPQELPRYGYT
TRBD2,TRBV4-2,ASSPELAGGADTQY
TRBD2,TRBV28,ASSLAGGVDTQY
.,TRBV28,ASSFPGGSRGTDTQY
.,TRBV7-2,ASSLISGGYEQY
TRBD1,TRBV5-3,ARTPVDRGFSGELF
TRBD1,TRBV25-1,ASSGYTGGAGEQY
.,TRBV5-1,ASSSGGPRSGNTIY
.,TRBV7-3,ASSRWGSSGETQY
.,TRBV18,ASSASQETQY
TRBD1,TRBV5-4,ASSSYRDRGRLDTQY
.,TRBV6-6,ASSLDGYTGELF
TRBD2,TRBV18,ASSPPSGGETGELF
TRBD1,TRBV28,ASSGQGLNTEAF
TRBD2,TRBV5-4,ASSQRLAGGSDTQY
.,TRBV30,AWSDEWDTGELF
TRBD2,TRBV5-1,ASSIAGGRTDTQY
.,TRBV6-1,ASMQQYRTEAF
.,TRBV5-4,ASSSPETGELF
.,TRBV6-5,ASTPRGAGGYT
.,TRBV9,ASSGYTGFATNEKLF
.,TRBV5-1,ASSSDPNTEAF